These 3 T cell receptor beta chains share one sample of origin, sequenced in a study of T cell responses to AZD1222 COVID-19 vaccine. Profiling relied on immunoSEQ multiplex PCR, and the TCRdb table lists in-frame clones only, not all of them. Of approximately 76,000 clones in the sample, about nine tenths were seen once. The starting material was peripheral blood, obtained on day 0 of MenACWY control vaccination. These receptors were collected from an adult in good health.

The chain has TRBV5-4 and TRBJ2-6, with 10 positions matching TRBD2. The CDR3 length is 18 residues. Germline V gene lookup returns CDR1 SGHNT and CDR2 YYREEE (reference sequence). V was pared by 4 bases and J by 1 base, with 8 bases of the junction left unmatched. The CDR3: CASSPKREGLSGANVLTF. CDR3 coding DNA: TGTGCCAGCAGCCCGAAGCGGGAGGGCCTATCTGGGGCCAACGTCCTGACTTTC. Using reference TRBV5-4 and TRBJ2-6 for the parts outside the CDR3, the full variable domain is ETGVTQSPTHLIKTRGQQVTLRCSSQSGHNTVSWYQQALGQGPQFIFQYYREEENGRGNFPPRFSGLQFPNYSSELNVNALELDDSALYLCASSPKREGLSGANVLTFGAGSRLTVL.

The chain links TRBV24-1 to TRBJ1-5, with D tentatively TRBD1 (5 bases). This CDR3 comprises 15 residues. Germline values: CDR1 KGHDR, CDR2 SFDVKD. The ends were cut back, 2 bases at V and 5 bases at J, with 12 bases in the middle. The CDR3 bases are TGTGCCACCAGTGATTCCGGGACTGAACATCAGCCCCAGCATTTT. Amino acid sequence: CATSDSGTEHQPQHF.

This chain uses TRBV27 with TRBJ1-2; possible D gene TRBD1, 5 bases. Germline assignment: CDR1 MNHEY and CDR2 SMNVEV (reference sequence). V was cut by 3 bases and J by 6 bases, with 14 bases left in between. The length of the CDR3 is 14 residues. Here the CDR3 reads CASSFVGVSNGYTF. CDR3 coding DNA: TGTGCCAGCAGTTTTGTAGGGGTCAGCAATGGCTACACCTTC.